This T cell receptor beta chain emerged from a study of tumor-infiltrating lymphocytes in primary liver carcinoma. The researchers produced TCR beta cDNA from 450 to 600 ng total RNA with a constant-region primer. A slightly modified ARM-PCR protocol with three nested multiplex PCR rounds produced these TCR beta libraries. TRBV1-TRBV30 forward primers and a C-beta reverse primer were used in the first two PCR rounds, which each ran for 10 cycles. TCRdb re-analysed the multiplex PCR reads in MiXCR, keeping a single row per CDR3 protein. The sample carries 100,000 to 150,000 distinct CDR3 sequences, 50% to 65% recorded once. Joint extraction of RNA and DNA used roughly 18-34 mg of bulk tissue that was unsorted. This CDR3 spans 14 amino acids. Germline V gene data show CDR1 as MNHNS and CDR2 as SASEGT. This clonotype appeared once. Germline and junction disagree at one end, which may indicate a read error.

This chain connects TRBV6-1 to TRBJ1-5; 8 bases are shared with TRBD1. This clonotype was sampled from a woman between 55 and 75 years old with primary liver carcinoma and hepatitis B virus infection. Material for sequencing was liver tumor tissue from sampling region 1. The subset was: tumor region T1, superior pole. CDR3 DNA sequence: TGTACCAGCACTCGGACAGGGCGGGATCAGCCCCAGCATTTT. Amino acid sequence: CTSTRTGRDQPQHF.